This record looks at one T cell receptor beta chain sequence and its context. Its specificity is not known. This specimen comes from a study of T cells in Graves' hyperthyroidism and ophthalmopathy. Broader study findings: A 13 V-J model separated ophthalmopathy from stable hyperthyroidism. Model output signaled ophthalmopathy a median about seven months ahead of onset.

The CDR3 is made up of 16 amino acids. V shed 5 bases and J 4 bases; nucleotides not matched to a gene: 10. RNA transcripts gave rise to amplified TCR beta CDR3 regions. The study used the HTBI primer set for a first-round RT-PCR of the TCR CDR3. MiXCR, run by TCRdb on the multiplex PCR reads, gives a single entry per CDR3 protein. The repertoire holds some 690,000 distinct CDR3 sequences, with 17% as singletons. Material for sequencing was blood. The chain is built from TRBV12-3 or TRBV12-4 and TRBJ1-2; 10 bases fit TRBD1. The receptor was derived from a man in his fifties or sixties with Graves' hyperthyroidism. The CDR3 region has the DNA TGTGCCAGCAGTCTTACACGGGACAGGGGTGTCTATGGCTACACCTTC. Protein: CASSLTRDRGVYGYTF.